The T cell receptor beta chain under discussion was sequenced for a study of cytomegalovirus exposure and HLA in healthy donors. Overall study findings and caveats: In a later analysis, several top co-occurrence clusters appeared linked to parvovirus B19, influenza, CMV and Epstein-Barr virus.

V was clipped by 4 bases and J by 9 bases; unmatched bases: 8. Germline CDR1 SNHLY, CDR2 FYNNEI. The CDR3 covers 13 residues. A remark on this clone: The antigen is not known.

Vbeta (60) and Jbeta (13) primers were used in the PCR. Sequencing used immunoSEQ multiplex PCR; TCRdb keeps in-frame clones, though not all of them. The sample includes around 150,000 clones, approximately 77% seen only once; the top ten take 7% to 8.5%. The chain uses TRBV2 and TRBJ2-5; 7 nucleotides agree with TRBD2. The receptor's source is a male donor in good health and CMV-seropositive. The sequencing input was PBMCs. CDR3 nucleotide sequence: TGTGCCAGCAGTGGAGAGGGTGGGGGGGCCCAGTACTTC. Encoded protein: CASSGEGGGAQYF.